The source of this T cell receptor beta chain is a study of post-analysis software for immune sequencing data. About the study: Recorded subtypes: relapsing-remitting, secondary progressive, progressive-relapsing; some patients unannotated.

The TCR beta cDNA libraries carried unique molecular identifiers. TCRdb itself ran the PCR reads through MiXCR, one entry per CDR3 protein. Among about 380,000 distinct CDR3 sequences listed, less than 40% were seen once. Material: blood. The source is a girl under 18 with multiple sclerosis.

The CDR3 nucleotides read TGTGCCAGCAGCTTAACAGGGGCAGCCAACACTGAAGCTTTCTTT. Translating gives CASSLTGAANTEAFF. This chain joins TRBV7-9 and TRBJ1-1, with 7 bases identical to TRBD1. The CDR3 covers 15 residues. The germline CDR1 and CDR2 sequences are SEHNR and FQNEAQ (reference sequence). V lost 2 bases and J lost 2; bases outside the gene matches: 5.